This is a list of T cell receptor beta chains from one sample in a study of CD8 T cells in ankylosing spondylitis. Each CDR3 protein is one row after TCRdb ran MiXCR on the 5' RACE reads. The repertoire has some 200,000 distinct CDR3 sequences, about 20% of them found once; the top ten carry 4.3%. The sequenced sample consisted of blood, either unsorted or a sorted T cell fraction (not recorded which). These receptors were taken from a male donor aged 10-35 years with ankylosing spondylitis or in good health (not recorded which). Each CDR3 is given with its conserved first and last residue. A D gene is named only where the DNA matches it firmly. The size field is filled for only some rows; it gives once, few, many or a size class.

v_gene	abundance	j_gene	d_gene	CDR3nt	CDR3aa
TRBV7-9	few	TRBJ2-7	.	TGTGCCAGCAGCTTAGAGAATTCGGGCGAGCAGTACTTC	CASSLENSGEQYF
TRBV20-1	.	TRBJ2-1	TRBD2	TGCAGTGCTAGAGCTTCCGGGACTAGCGCATTTTCCTCCTACAATGAGCAGTTCTTC	CSARASGTSAFSSYNEQFF
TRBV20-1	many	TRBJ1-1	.	TGCAGTGCTAGAGACCGGGCCCGGGGCAACACTGAAGCTTTCTTT	CSARDRARGNTEAFF
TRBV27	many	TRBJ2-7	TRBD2	TGTGCCAGCAGCACTGGACTAGTGAGGGCCGAGCAGTACTTC	CASSTGLVRAEQYF
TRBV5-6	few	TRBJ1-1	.	TGTGCCAGCAGTTCCAACGGGGGGGTTCGGACTGAAGCTTTCTTT	CASSSNGGVRTEAFF
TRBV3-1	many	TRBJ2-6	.	TGTGCCAGCAGCCATGGGACCTCTGGGGCCAACGTCCTGACTTTC	CASSHGTSGANVLTF
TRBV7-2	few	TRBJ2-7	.	TGTGCCAGCAGCTTAATTAAGCGAGGAGAGCAGTACTTC	CASSLIKRGEQYF
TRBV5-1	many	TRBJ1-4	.	TGCGCCAGCAGCTTGTACGGGGAAGGAGACAGCAATGAAAAACTGTTTTTT	CASSLYGEGDSNEKLFF
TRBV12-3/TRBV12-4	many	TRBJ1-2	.	TGTGCCAGCAGTTCCCAAGTTTCTAACTATGGCTACACCTTC	CASSSQVSNYGYTF
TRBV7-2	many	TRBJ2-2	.	TGTGCCAGCAGACATAATACGAACACCGGGGAGCTGTTTTTT	CASRHNTNTGELFF
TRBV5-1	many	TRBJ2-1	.	TGCGCCAGCAGCCCGACGGGCTTCGGGCAGTTCTTC	CASSPTGFGQFF
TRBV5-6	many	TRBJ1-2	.	TGTGCCAGCAGCCGGCCAGACTATGGCTACACCTTC	CASSRPDYGYTF
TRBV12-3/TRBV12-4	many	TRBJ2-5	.	TGTGCCAGCAGACAACAAGAGACCCAGTACTTC	CASRQQETQYF
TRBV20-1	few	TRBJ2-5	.	TGCAGTGCTAGAGATATACGGGATGTCGAGACCCAGTACTTC	CSARDIRDVETQYF
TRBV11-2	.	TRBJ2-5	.	TGTGCCAGCAGCTTAATCGGTCGGGCTGTGGAGACCCAGTACTTC	CASSLIGRAVETQYF
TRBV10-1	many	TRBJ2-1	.	TGCGCCAGCAACCCGGGACACGTACCAAATGAGCAGTTCTTC	CASNPGHVPNEQFF
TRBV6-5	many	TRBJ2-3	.	TGTGCCAGCAGTTACTTGATCGATAGCACAGATACGCAGTATTTT	CASSYLIDSTDTQYF
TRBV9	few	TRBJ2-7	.	TGTGCCAGCAGCGAGGGGGAGAGCCCCTACGAGCAGTACTTC	CASSEGESPYEQYF
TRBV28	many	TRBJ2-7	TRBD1	TGTGCCAGCAAAGAAAACCGGGACAGGGGGTCCTACGAGCAGTACTTC	CASKENRDRGSYEQYF
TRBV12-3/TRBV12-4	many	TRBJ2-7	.	TGTGCCAGCAGTTTACAGGTTATTAGCGAGCAGTACTTC	CASSLQVISEQYF
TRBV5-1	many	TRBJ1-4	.	TGCGCCAGCAGCAAACAGGGTTCCGATGAAAAACTGTTTTTT	CASSKQGSDEKLFF
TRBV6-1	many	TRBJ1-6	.	TGTGCCAGCAGTGACAGGGGCTCCTATAATTCACCCCTCCACTTT	CASSDRGSYNSPLHF
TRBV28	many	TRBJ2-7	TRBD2	TGTGCCAGCAGTCAAACTAGCGGGAGGGCGAACGAGCAGTACTTC	CASSQTSGRANEQYF
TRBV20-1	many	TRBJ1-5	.	TGCAGTGCTAGTGGAAGCAATCAGCCCCAGCATTTT	CSASGSNQPQHF
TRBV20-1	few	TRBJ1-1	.	TGCAGTGCTAGAGATGGAAGCGGTGGAGCTTTCTTT	CSARDGSGGAFF
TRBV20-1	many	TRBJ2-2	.	TGCAGTGCTAGAGATCGAAGGAGTGGGAGTACCGCCGGGGAGCTGTTTTTT	CSARDRRSGSTAGELFF
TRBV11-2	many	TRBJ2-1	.	TGTGCCAGCAGTGATACGGGGTCCTACAATGAGCAGTTCTTC	CASSDTGSYNEQFF
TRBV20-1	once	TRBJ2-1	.	TGCAGTGCGGTGAGCGGTTCCTACAATGAGCAGTTCTTC	CSAVSGSYNEQFF
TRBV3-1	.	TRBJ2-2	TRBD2	TGTGCCAGCAGCCTAGACCGACTAGCGGGAACCGGGGAGCTGTTTTTT	CASSLDRLAGTGELFF
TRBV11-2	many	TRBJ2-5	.	TGTGCCAGCAGCTCTCCCTCCGTGCAGGGAGTAGAGACCCAGTACTTC	CASSSPSVQGVETQYF
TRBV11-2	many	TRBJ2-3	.	TGTGCCAGCAGAGGGGGGGACACCCCATCCGATACGCAGTATTTT	CASRGGDTPSDTQYF
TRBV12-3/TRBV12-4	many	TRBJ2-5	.	TGTGCCAGCAGTTCCCGAGGCTTAAGCCAAGAGACCCAGTACTTC	CASSSRGLSQETQYF
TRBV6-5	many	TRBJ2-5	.	TGTGCCAGCAGTTACTCCAGAGGGCAAGAGACCCAGTACTTC	CASSYSRGQETQYF
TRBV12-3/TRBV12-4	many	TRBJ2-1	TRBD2	TGTGCCAGCAGTTCTCTAGCGGGAGTCTACAATGAGCAGTTCTTC	CASSSLAGVYNEQFF
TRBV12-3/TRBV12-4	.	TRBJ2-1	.	TGTGCCAGCAGCCCGGGGCTCTCGGACAATGAGCAGTTCTTC	CASSPGLSDNEQFF
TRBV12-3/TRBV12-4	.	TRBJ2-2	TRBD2	TGTGCCAGCAGCCCTAGCGGACACACCGGGGAGCTGTTTTTT	CASSPSGHTGELFF
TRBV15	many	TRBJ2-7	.	TGTGCCACCAGCAGGTATGGGGCGGACTACGAGCAGTACTTC	CATSRYGADYEQYF
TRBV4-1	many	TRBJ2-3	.	TGCGCCAGCAGCCAAGAGGGCTTGCTTAGCACAGATACGCAGTATTTT	CASSQEGLLSTDTQYF
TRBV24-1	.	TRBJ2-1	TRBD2	TGTGCCACCACAGGGACTAGCGGGATATGGAATGAGCAGTTCTTC	CATTGTSGIWNEQFF
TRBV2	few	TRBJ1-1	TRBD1	TGTGCCAGCAGGTCGGACAGGAATTCTGAAGCTTTCTTT	CASRSDRNSEAFF
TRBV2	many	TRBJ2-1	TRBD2	TGTGCCACGAAGGGGACGACCGGGACTAGCGGGACCAATGAGCAGTTCTTC	CATKGTTGTSGTNEQFF
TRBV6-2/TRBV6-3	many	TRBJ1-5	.	TGTGCCAGCAGTCCTCCAGGGATCAGCAATCAGCCCCAGCATTTT	CASSPPGISNQPQHF
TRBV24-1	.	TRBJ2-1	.	TGTGCCACCAGTGATATGACGAGCTCCTACAATGAGCAGTTCTTC	CATSDMTSSYNEQFF
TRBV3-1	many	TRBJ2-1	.	TGTGCCAGCAGCCAAGACTGGCCCGAAATGGATGAGCAGTTCTTC	CASSQDWPEMDEQFF
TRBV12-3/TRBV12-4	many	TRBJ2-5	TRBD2	TGTGCCAGCAGTTTTGGCGGGAGGGGCAGAGAGACCCAGTACTTC	CASSFGGRGRETQYF
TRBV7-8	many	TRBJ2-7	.	TGTGCCAGCAGGTTAGATGTCGGGCCCTACGAGCAGTACTTC	CASRLDVGPYEQYF
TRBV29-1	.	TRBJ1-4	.	TGCAGCGGGAAGTCGTTGGGGGAAAAACTGTTTTTT	CSGKSLGEKLFF
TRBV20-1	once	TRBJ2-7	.	TGCAGTGCGTGGGCCCTTAGCTCCTACGAGCAGTACTTC	CSAWALSSYEQYF